Listed here are 8 T cell receptor beta chains from one sample, sequenced in a study of shared clonotypes between healthy human individuals (dated by TCRdb to 2020 to 2021). The library was produced with the immunoSEQ multiplex PCR assay. In TCRdb, the immuneACCESS table is reduced to in-frame sequences with V and J assigned. These tables do not hold every clone; where another copy was compared, an unresolved V gene accounts for under half, and the others remain unexplained. The sample records roughly 1,800,000 clones, about 95% of which are singletons. Together, the top ten hold 1% to 1.5% of the sample. For the CD8 naive samples, CD45RO-negative cells were positively selected for CCR7, yielding a CD45RA+CCR7+ population from which TemRA cells were excluded. The sample comprised naive CD8+ T cells sorted from blood. The sample's cell subset or site label, decoded: CD45RA+CCR7+. These receptors were taken from a man in his late teens or twenties in good health.

The chain joins TRBV19 to TRBJ1-4; 9 positions match TRBD1. V was clipped by 4 bases and J by 8 bases; unmatched bases: 14. Germline values: CDR1 LNHDA, CDR2 SQIVND (reference sequence). The CDR3 has 17 residues. The CDR3 nucleotides are TGTGCCAGTAGTAGTCCCGGGACAGGGTTCCTCGGAGAAAAACTGTTTTTT. It encodes CASSSPGTGFLGEKLFF.

The chain uses TRBV19 and TRBJ1-4, with 7 bases matching TRBD1. The CDR3 is made up of 15 amino acids. The germline gives CDR1 LNHDA, CDR2 SQIVND (reference sequence). V was clipped by 2 bases and J by 4 bases; unmatched bases: 4. CDR3 amino acids: CASSIRDSSNEKLFF. The DNA of the CDR3 is TGTGCCAGTAGTATACGGGACAGCAGTAATGAAAAACTGTTTTTT.

The chain is built from TRBV27 and TRBJ1-6, with TRBD1 as a possible D gene (6 bases). This CDR3 spans 20 amino acids. Germline loops: CDR1 MNHEY, CDR2 SMNVEV (reference sequence). Trimming left V 6 bases short and J 5 bases short, with 29 bases between. This CDR3 reads CASSPLGGLDLVENNSPLHF. CDR3 sequence (DNA): TGTGCCAGCAGCCCATTAGGGGGATTGGACCTAGTCGAGAATAATTCACCCCTCCACTTT.

This chain connects TRBV19 to TRBJ1-6; D not certain. V lost 7 bases and J lost 5, with 12 bases in between. CDR1 and CDR2 from the germline V gene are LNHDA and SQIVND (reference sequence). This CDR3 contains 14 residues. CDR3 amino acids: CASKDRDHNSPLHF. In DNA, the CDR3 is TGTGCCAGTAAGGACCGAGATCATAATTCACCCCTCCACTTT.

About this clone itself: The same CDR3 also results from other DNA sequences found in this sample. The chain uses TRBV7-2 and TRBJ2-5; D is unresolved. CDR3 length equals 12 residues. Germline assignment: CDR1 SGHTA and CDR2 FQGNSA. V dropped 0 bases and J dropped 5 bases, with 4 bases sitting between them. The CDR3: CASSLAGETQYF. The CDR3 nucleotides read TGTGCCAGCAGCTTAGCTGGGGAGACCCAGTACTTC.

This clone appeared a single time. Other DNA sequences within the sample encode an identical CDR3. V and J are TRBV19 and TRBJ2-1; D is perhaps TRBD2 (6 bases). The CDR3 totals 13 residues. Deletions cut 5 bases from V and 4 bases from J, with 9 bases between. Germline-derived CDR1 and CDR2 are LNHDA and SQIVND (reference sequence). The DNA for the CDR3 is TGTGCCAGTAGTTCGACTAGTTACAATGAGCAGTTCTTC. Translating it yields CASSSTSYNEQFF.

For this clone: The sample holds other DNA sequences that translate to the same CDR3. The gene calls are TRBV5-6 and TRBJ2-7; D is ambiguous. Germline V CDR1 and CDR2: SGHDT, YYEEEE. Trimming shortened V by 2 bases and J by 6 bases, and 6 bases separated the two germline ends. The CDR3 spans 11 residues. In DNA, the CDR3 is TGTGCCAGCAGCTTTGGCGGCGAGCAGTACTTC. This codes for CASSFGGEQYF.

V is TRBV28 and J is TRBJ2-1; possible D gene TRBD1, 6 bases. Looked up from germline, CDR1 is MDHEN and CDR2 is SYDVKM. V shed 5 bases and J shed 7 bases, with 9 bases lying between them. CDR3 length: 12 residues. The CDR3 sequence is CASSPGQNEQFF. The CDR3 nucleotides read TGTGCCAGCAGTCCTGGACAGAATGAGCAGTTCTTC.